Below, 12 T cell receptor beta chains from the same sample are listed, as sequenced in a study of T cells in Graves' hyperthyroidism and ophthalmopathy. Amplification targeted TCR beta CDR3 regions from RNA transcripts. The HTBI set primed first-round TCR CDR3 RT-PCR. One entry per CDR3 protein, called by TCRdb with MiXCR from the multiplex PCR reads. Of more than 600,000 distinct CDR3 sequences in the sample, around 15% were seen once. The sequencing sample was made of blood. These receptors were collected from a man aged 18-30 years with Graves' hyperthyroidism.

The chain is built from TRBV20-1 and TRBJ2-1; D is undetermined. The CDR3 contains 10 residues. CDR1 and CDR2 from the germline V gene are DFQATT and SNEGSKA (reference sequence). Trimming pared 6 bases from V and 4 bases from J, leaving 4 bases between. This CDR3 reads CSALYNEQFF. CDR3 nucleotides: TGCAGTGCCCTGTACAATGAGCAGTTCTTC.

This clonotype occurred many times. The chain links TRBV2 to TRBJ2-5; weak D call: TRBD2 (5 bases). Germline V lookup: CDR1 SNHLY, CDR2 FYNNEI. This CDR3 is built from 13 residues. Trimming cost V 7 bases and J 2 bases, with 11 bases left between them. The DNA of the CDR3 is TGTGCCAGCAATTTCGGGGAACAAGAGACCCAGTACTTC. Amino acids: CASNFGEQETQYF. Full variable domain (rest looked up from reference TRBV2 and TRBJ2-5): EPEVTQTPSHQVTQMGQEVILRCVPISNHLYFYWYRQILGQKVEFLVSFYNNEISEKSEIFDDQFSVERPDGSNFTLKIRSTKLEDSAMYFCASNFGEQETQYFGPGTRLLVL.

This clonotype was seen more than once but under ten times. The gene calls are TRBV28 and TRBJ2-7; possible D gene TRBD2, 6 bases. With 6 bases removed from V and 5 bases from J, the gap between germline ends came to 14 bases. The CDR3 is 13 amino acids. Germline lookup yields CDR1 MDHEN and CDR2 SYDVKM. Written as DNA, the CDR3 is TGTGCCAGCAGCCACACCGCGGGAAACGAGCAGTACTTC. Encoded protein: CASSHTAGNEQYF.

CDR3 loop: CASGGGGRGDEQYF. The CDR3 DNA sequence: TGTGCCAGCGGGGGGGGCGGGAGGGGAGACGAGCAGTACTTC. V gene TRBV28 combines with J gene TRBJ2-7; 9 bases line up with TRBD2. CDR1 is MDHEN, CDR2 SYDVKM, per germline. The CDR3 spans 14 residues. V was pared by 8 bases and J by 5 bases, with 10 bases of the junction left unmatched.

The table lists this clonotype with many counts. The J gene is TRBJ1-1, the V gene TRBV3-1, with 11 positions matching TRBD1. The CDR3 runs to 17 residues. CDR1 is LGHDT, CDR2 YNNKEL, per germline (reference sequence). Trimming at V came to 2 bases and at J to 1 base, leaving 6 bases not matched to a gene. CDR3 protein: CASSQIPGQGENTEAFF. CDR3 DNA sequence: TGTGCCAGCAGCCAAATCCCGGGACAGGGGGAGAACACTGAAGCTTTCTTT.

This clonotype was observed at least ten times. The CDR3 spells CASSFRDRDYNEQFF. CDR3 in DNA: TGTGCCAGCAGTTTCCGGGACAGGGACTACAATGAGCAGTTCTTC. V gene TRBV27 combines with J gene TRBJ2-1, with TRBD1 identical over 9 bases. Germline CDR1 reads MNHEY; CDR2 reads SMNVEV (reference sequence). This CDR3 is 15 amino acids long. Trimming cost V 3 bases and J 3 bases; bases outside gene matches: 3.

This clonotype has just a few counts. The gene calls are TRBV7-9 and TRBJ2-7, with 7 positions matching TRBD1. Germline V CDR1 and CDR2: SEHNR, FQNEAQ (reference sequence). CDR3 length: 14 residues. J was trimmed by 0 bases and V by 6 bases; bases with no gene match: 5. The CDR3: CASSGQASSYEQYF. CDR3 nucleotide sequence: TGTGCCAGCAGTGGACAGGCAAGCTCCTACGAGCAGTACTTC.

This clonotype was observed at least ten times. The V and J genes are TRBV20-1 and TRBJ2-5; TRBD1 might be the D (5 bases). The CDR3 sequence is 15 residues long. CDR1 and CDR2 from the germline V gene are DFQATT and SNEGSKA (reference sequence). Trimming left V 0 bases short and J 5 bases short, with 16 bases between. CDR3 coding DNA: TGCAGTGCTAGAGATCAAAGAAGTTCAGGGGAGACCCAGTACTTC. Encoded protein: CSARDQRSSGETQYF.

Written as DNA, the CDR3 is TGCGCCAGCAGCCCACAGGGACAGGGGATCATGAACACTGAAGCTTTCTTT. This translates into CASSPQGQGIMNTEAFF. The V gene is TRBV5-1, the J gene TRBJ1-1; TRBD1 agrees at 10 bases. V dropped 4 bases and J dropped 0; count of bases not matched to a gene: 9. This CDR3 has 17 amino acids. CDR1 SGHRS and CDR2 YFSETQ come from the germline V gene. Variable domain in full (rest from reference TRBV5-1 and TRBJ1-1): KAGVTQTPRYLIKTRGQQVTLSCSPISGHRSVSWYQQTPGQGLQFLFEYFSETQRNKGNFPGRFSGRQFSNSRSEMNVSTLELGDSALYLCASSPQGQGIMNTEAFFGQGTRLTVV.

This clonotype occurred many times. V is TRBV18 and J is TRBJ1-1, with D possibly matching TRBD1 (6 bases). Looked up from germline, CDR1 is KGHSH and CDR2 is LQKENI. The V and J ends lost 0 bases and 2 bases respectively, with 10 bases between them. The CDR3 extends over 15 amino acids. The DNA for the CDR3 is TGTGCCAGCTCACCACCGAGCAGGGGCAACACTGAAGCTTTCTTT. It codes for CASSPPSRGNTEAFF.

This clonotype was recorded at least ten times. The gene calls are TRBV5-6 and TRBJ2-7; 7 bases are a match to TRBD1. Germline V CDR1 and CDR2: SGHDT, YYEEEE. This CDR3 has 14 residues. V shed 1 base, J shed 3 bases, and the junction held 4 bases outside the gene matches. The DNA for the CDR3 is TGTGCCAGCAGCTTGAGGGGGCGTTACTACGAGCAGTACTTC. The encoded protein is CASSLRGRYYEQYF.

This clonotype has a count of ten or more. The chain carries TRBV2 and TRBJ2-5, with TRBD1 as a possible D gene (6 bases). The CDR3 length is 13 residues. Germline CDR1 is SNHLY and CDR2 is FYNNEI. V shed 7 bases and J shed 0 bases, with 9 bases lying between them. CDR3 sequence reads: CASIRGNQETQYF. CDR3 nucleotide sequence: TGTGCCAGCATAAGGGGGAACCAAGAGACCCAGTACTTC.